This T cell receptor (beta chain) was identified during a study of T cell clonality in common variable immunodeficiency. This clone was picked up many times. The read ends 3 residues shy of where the CDR3 ends; the end is completed using the germline J gene. This table comes from immunoSEQ multiplex PCR, and its TCRdb copy is limited to in-frame clones, with some not included. Recorded here are 60,000 to 75,000 clones, with no singletons, and the ten leading clones hold 1.5% to 2%. The V gene's germline CDR1 is DFQATT and CDR2 SNEGSKA (reference sequence). The CDR3 totals 16 residues. V dropped 2 bases and J dropped 2; count of bases not matched to a gene: 8.

The sequencing input was peripheral blood mononuclear cells. This TCR was sampled from a person between 18 and 70 years old in good health. The V call is TRBV20-1, the J call TRBJ2-3; 9 nucleotides line up with TRBD2. The part of the CDR3 DNA that was read is TGCAGTGCTAGACCCGGGACTAGCAGAAACACAGATACG. Protein sequence: CSARPGTSRNTDT. The whole CDR3 protein reads CSARPGTSRNTDTQYF.